The 30 T cell receptor beta chains presented below share a single source sample, sequenced in a study of blood T cell repertoires in COVID-19. The protocol was immunoSEQ multiplex PCR, while the TCRdb copy is restricted to in-frame clones and leaves out a portion. The table lists 110,000 to 150,000 clones, around 81% of them singletons. Sequencing was performed on peripheral blood. The receptors originated from a human donor in a cohort sampled during active COVID-19.

V and J are TRBV9 and TRBJ2-5; 13 bases line up with TRBD2. The CDR3 loop spans 16 amino acids. The V gene end was trimmed by 4 bases and the J gene end by 5 bases; junction bases not matched to a gene: 8. Germline V gene lookup returns CDR1 SGDLS and CDR2 YYNGEE. This chain's CDR3 is CASSPGTSGVGETQYF. CDR3 DNA sequence: TGTGCCAGCAGCCCCGGGACTAGCGGGGTCGGGGAGACCCAGTACTTC.

The gene calls are TRBV5-1 and TRBJ2-2; 10 positions match TRBD2. Germline loops: CDR1 SGHRS, CDR2 YFSETQ. V shed 4 bases, J shed 5 bases, and the junction held 8 bases outside the gene matches. The CDR3 extends over 16 amino acids. The CDR3 region has the DNA TGCGCCAGCAGCGAACAGCGGGGGGGTGGAACCGGGGAGCTGTTTTTT. As protein: CASSEQRGGGTGELFF. The complete variable domain, with remaining parts taken from reference TRBV5-1 and TRBJ2-2, reads KAGVTQTPRYLIKTRGQQVTLSCSPISGHRSVSWYQQTPGQGLQFLFEYFSETQRNKGNFPGRFSGRQFSNSRSEMNVSTLELGDSALYLCASSEQRGGGTGELFFGEGSRLTVL.

This rearrangement joins TRBV5-5 to TRBJ1-1; D uncertain. Deletions cut 1 base from V and 0 bases from J, with 7 bases between. CDR1 is SGHKS, CDR2 YYEKEE, per germline (reference sequence). This CDR3 is 14 amino acids long. The CDR3 region has the DNA TGTGCCAGCAGCTTGCCAGGCATGAACACTGAAGCTTTCTTT. Its translation is CASSLPGMNTEAFF.

CDR3 region: CASSLGEGMSAEQYF. CDR3 sequence (DNA): TGTGCCAGCAGCCTAGGGGAGGGAATGTCGGCCGAGCAGTACTTC. The genes are TRBV6-5 and TRBJ2-7; 7 bases line up with TRBD2. Germline V gene lookup returns CDR1 MNHEY and CDR2 SVGAGI. This CDR3 comprises 15 residues. Losses at the gene ends were 6 bases for V and 6 bases for J; bases not matched to a gene: 14.

This clone was recorded only once. The J gene is TRBJ2-5, the V gene TRBV18; 9 nucleotides match TRBD1. Trimming at V came to 1 base and at J to 1 base, leaving 1 base not matched to a gene. Germline V gene sequence: CDR1 KGHSH, CDR2 LQKENI. The CDR3 has 15 amino acids. The CDR3 DNA sequence: TGTGCCAGCTCACCACGGGACAGGGCCCAAGAGACCCAGTACTTC. Translating gives CASSPRDRAQETQYF.

The V call is TRBV5-6, the J call TRBJ2-7; 8 bases map to TRBD2. The CDR3 consists of 15 residues. The germline gives CDR1 SGHDT, CDR2 YYEEEE. Losses at the gene ends were 1 base for V and 2 bases for J; bases not matched to a gene: 5. The CDR3 sequence: CASSLRVGGAYEQYF. CDR3 DNA: TGTGCCAGCAGCTTGAGGGTCGGGGGGGCCTACGAGCAGTACTTC.

The chain joins TRBV6-5 to TRBJ1-4; 7 positions match TRBD1. The V gene's germline CDR1 is MNHEY and CDR2 SVGAGI. The CDR3 spans 16 residues. After removal of 2 bases from V and 7 bases from J, the junction contained 10 bases not matched to a gene. The CDR3 sequence: CASSYRGQSRSEKLFF. The DNA for the CDR3 is TGTGCCAGCAGTTACAGGGGACAGTCAAGGAGTGAAAAACTGTTTTTT.

The J gene is TRBJ1-5, the V gene TRBV6-2 or TRBV6-3; D unresolved. V was cut by 2 bases and J by 4 bases, with 15 bases left in between. CDR1 MNHEY and CDR2 SVGEGT come from the germline V gene. The CDR3 spans 16 residues. The CDR3 nucleotides are TGTGCCAGCAGTTACAGTGGTTCCGGGATTAATCAGCCCCAGCATTTT. It specifies CASSYSGSGINQPQHF.

The rearrangement links TRBV6-2 or TRBV6-3 to TRBJ1-5; 11 positions agree with TRBD1. There are 17 residues in the CDR3. Germline assignment: CDR1 MNHEY and CDR2 SVGEGT. The V segment lost 2 bases and the J segment 0 bases; nucleotides outside the gene matches: 3. CDR3 DNA: TGTGCCAGCAGTTACCGGGACAGGGGGTATAGCAATCAGCCCCAGCATTTT. Translating it yields CASSYRDRGYSNQPQHF.

The chain couples TRBV29-1 to TRBJ1-2, with unresolved D. The germline gives CDR1 SQVTM, CDR2 ANQGSEA. V lost 4 bases, J lost 7 bases, and 19 bases lay in between. This CDR3 has 14 residues. The CDR3 is CSVVDRSPPGGYTF. The CDR3 DNA sequence: TGCAGCGTTGTAGATAGATCTCCTCCGGGTGGCTACACCTTC. Complete variable domain (other parts from reference TRBV29-1 and TRBJ1-2): SAVISQKPSRDICQRGTSLTIQCQVDSQVTMMFWYRQQPGQSLTLIATANQGSEATYESGFVIDKFPISRPNLTFSTLTVSNMSPEDSSIYLCSVVDRSPPGGYTFGSGTRLTVV.

This clone was observed a handful of times. The rearrangement joins TRBV4-1 to TRBJ1-1; no clear D gene. Germline CDR1 MGHRA, CDR2 YSYEKL. CDR3 length: 14 amino acids. Trimming cost V 3 bases and J 0 bases, with 8 bases left between them. The CDR3 loop is CASSHLAVNTEAFF. The CDR3 DNA reads as TGCGCCAGCAGCCATTTAGCGGTGAACACTGAAGCTTTCTTT.

The chain is built from TRBV13 and TRBJ1-5; possibly TRBD1 for D (6 bases). Trimming cost V 2 bases and J 0 bases, with 11 bases left between them. In germline, CDR1 is PRHDT, CDR2 FYEKMQ (reference sequence). This CDR3 comprises 16 residues. CDR3 protein: CASSLRDTSSNQPQHF. CDR3 sequence (DNA): TGTGCCAGCAGCTTAAGGGACACAAGTAGCAATCAGCCCCAGCATTTT.

This chain joins TRBV19 and TRBJ1-2, with 9 bases matching TRBD1. The germline V gene has CDR1 LNHDA and CDR2 SQIVND (reference sequence). V was pared by 5 bases and J by 7 bases, with 11 bases of the junction left unmatched. The CDR3 contains 15 residues. CDR3 protein: CASSFSDRGGLGYTF. CDR3 nucleotide sequence: TGTGCCAGTAGTTTTTCGGACAGGGGCGGTCTTGGCTACACCTTC.

V and J are TRBV2 and TRBJ2-2; weak D call: TRBD1 (6 bases). The length of the CDR3 is 13 residues. CDR1 and CDR2 (germline): SNHLY, FYNNEI. V was shortened by 7 bases and J by 6 bases, with 12 bases between the two germline ends. CDR3 region: CASKGQPSGELFF. DNA of the CDR3: TGTGCCAGCAAAGGACAGCCCTCCGGGGAGCTGTTTTTT.

This sequence joins TRBV24-1 and TRBJ2-3; 8 bases fit TRBD2. The V and J ends lost 3 bases and 1 base, in that order; junction bases with no gene match: 2. Germline CDR1 reads KGHDR; CDR2 reads SFDVKD. The CDR3 consists of 15 residues. Written as DNA, the CDR3 is TGTGCCACCAGTGATGTGCGGGGGGGCACAGATACGCAGTATTTT. Its translation is CATSDVRGGTDTQYF.

For this clone: The junction and the germline gene differ at one end; a read error may be behind it. For the CDR3, the DNA is TGTGCTAGCAGCTTAGGGCATAAAGAGACCCAGTACTTC. It codes for CASSLGHKETQYF. The J gene is TRBJ2-5, the V gene TRBV7-7; no clear D. Germline V gene lookup returns CDR1 SSHAT and CDR2 FNYEAQ (reference sequence). CDR3 length: 13 amino acids.

The chain employs TRBV7-9 and TRBJ2-3, with a tentative D call TRBD2 (6 bases). Germline values: CDR1 SEHNR, CDR2 FQNEAQ (reference sequence). V lost 1 base and J lost 8, with 19 bases in between. This CDR3 contains 16 residues. The CDR3 sequence is CASSLVLLSGAGTQYF. The CDR3 nucleotides read TGTGCCAGCAGCTTAGTGCTACTCAGTGGAGCGGGTACGCAGTATTTT.

The chain has TRBV19 and TRBJ1-5; perhaps TRBD1 as D (6 bases). V was pared by 7 bases and J by 5 bases, with 12 bases between. Germline V gene lookup returns CDR1 LNHDA and CDR2 SQIVND (reference sequence). The CDR3 has 13 residues. The CDR3 is CASNSDSYQPQHF. The CDR3 coding sequence is TGTGCCAGTAACTCGGACAGCTATCAGCCCCAGCATTTT.

In this sample, this clone turned up many times. The V call is TRBV3-1 (or the pseudogene TRBV3-2), the J call TRBJ2-7; the D is unclear. Germline assignment: CDR1 LGHDT and CDR2 YNNKEL (reference sequence). V lost 3 bases to trimming and J lost 4 bases, with 10 bases between them. This CDR3 comprises 13 residues. The CDR3, as DNA: TGTGCCAGCAGCCATTTGGTACAGTACGAGCAGTACTTC. Encoded protein: CASSHLVQYEQYF.

The rearrangement links TRBV28 to TRBJ1-6, with D maybe TRBD1 (5 bases). The CDR3 runs 16 residues. The V gene lost 7 bases and the J gene lost 0 bases, with 13 bases spanning the gap. Germline CDR1 is MDHEN and CDR2 is SYDVKM. This CDR3 is CASIQQQVSYNSPLHF. For the CDR3, the DNA is TGTGCCAGCATCCAACAACAGGTCTCCTATAATTCACCCCTCCACTTT.

The rearrangement uses TRBV19 and TRBJ1-3; D not resolved. V was pared by 6 bases and J by 0 bases, with 15 bases between. Germline V gene sequence: CDR1 LNHDA, CDR2 SQIVND (reference sequence). This CDR3 spans 16 amino acids. The CDR3 protein is CASSITRGFSGNTIYF. As DNA, the CDR3 is TGTGCCAGTAGCATCACGCGCGGATTCTCTGGAAACACCATATATTTT.

The chain employs TRBV4-1 and TRBJ1-5; 10 nucleotides align to TRBD1. V lost 4 bases, J lost 0 bases, and 15 bases stayed unmatched. The length of the CDR3 is 20 residues. Germline CDR1 reads MGHRA; CDR2 reads YSYEKL. In DNA form, the CDR3 reads TGCGCCAGCAGCCTAAGAGGTGGGACAGGGGTCGCCGATAGCAATCAGCCCCAGCATTTT. This codes for CASSLRGGTGVADSNQPQHF.

There are many counts of this clone. The chain couples TRBV5-1 to TRBJ2-7; 8 positions agree with TRBD1. CDR1 and CDR2 from the germline V gene are SGHRS and YFSETQ. This CDR3 has 14 residues. The V gene end was trimmed by 2 bases and the J gene end by 2 bases; junction bases not matched to a gene: 3. CDR3 loop: CASSLPGGAYEQYF. The DNA for the CDR3 is TGCGCCAGCAGCTTACCAGGGGGCGCCTACGAGCAGTACTTC. The variable domain in full, completed from reference TRBV5-1 and TRBJ2-7, reads KAGVTQTPRYLIKTRGQQVTLSCSPISGHRSVSWYQQTPGQGLQFLFEYFSETQRNKGNFPGRFSGRQFSNSRSEMNVSTLELGDSALYLCASSLPGGAYEQYFGPGTRLTVT.

The chain has TRBV3-1 (or the pseudogene TRBV3-2) and TRBJ2-5, with TRBD2 matching over 8 bases. Trimming at V came to 5 bases and at J to 1 base, leaving 3 bases not matched to a gene. Germline assignment: CDR1 LGHDT and CDR2 YNNKEL (reference sequence). This CDR3 comprises 14 residues. The CDR3 region has the DNA TGTGCCAGCAGCGATAGCGGGACCCAAGAGACCCAGTACTTC. Protein product: CASSDSGTQETQYF.

The V and J genes are TRBV18 and TRBJ1-4; 10 nucleotides match TRBD1. J was trimmed by 8 bases and V by 4 bases; bases with no gene match: 7. Germline values: CDR1 KGHSH, CDR2 LQKENI. The CDR3 is 15 residues long. CDR3 nucleotides: TGTGCCAGCTCACATTCCGGGACAGGGGAGGAAAAACTGTTTTTT. It yields the protein CASSHSGTGEEKLFF.

The chain has TRBV7-9 and TRBJ1-1; D is unclear. V gave up 1 base and J gave up 1 base, with 7 bases separating them. This CDR3 has 14 residues. Germline V CDR1 and CDR2: SEHNR, FQNEAQ (reference sequence). CDR3 in amino acids: CASSLDRGNTEAFF. The CDR3 DNA sequence: TGTGCCAGCAGCTTAGATCGGGGGAACACTGAAGCTTTCTTT.

CDR3 sequence reads: CASRTSGFSGNTIYF. For the CDR3, the DNA is TGTGCCAGTAGAACCAGCGGTTTCTCTGGAAACACCATATATTTT. The chain uses TRBV19 and TRBJ1-3; D is unresolved. Trimming cost V 6 bases and J 0 bases, with 12 bases left between them. CDR3 size: 15 residues. Looked up from germline, CDR1 is LNHDA and CDR2 is SQIVND (reference sequence).

This chain's CDR3 is CASSPPTGYEQYF. CDR3 DNA sequence: TGTGCCAGCAGCCCCCCGACAGGGTACGAGCAGTACTTC. The chain employs TRBV3-1 (or the pseudogene TRBV3-2) and TRBJ2-7, with 7 nucleotides matching TRBD1. CDR3 length: 13 residues. The V and J ends lost 4 bases and 4 bases, in that order; junction bases with no gene match: 4. The V gene's germline CDR1 is LGHDT and CDR2 YNNKEL (reference sequence).

The chain carries TRBV11-3 and TRBJ2-2; tentative D call: TRBD2 (5 bases). The CDR3 extends over 14 amino acids. Germline V gives CDR1 SGHNT, CDR2 YENEEA. Trimming took 1 base from V and 4 from J, leaving 7 bases between them. The CDR3 DNA reads TGTGCCAGCAGCTTAGCTAGCACCACCGGGGAGCTGTTTTTT. Protein sequence: CASSLASTTGELFF.

This clone is a singleton in its sample. CDR3 bases: TGTGCCACCAGCAGAGTGGGCGGGGGGACCACAGATACGCAGTATTTT. Translating gives CATSRVGGGTTDTQYF. The chain has TRBV15 and TRBJ2-3; the match to TRBD2 covers 8 bases. Germline-derived CDR1 and CDR2 are LNHNV and YYDKDF (reference sequence). V dropped 1 base and J dropped 2; count of bases not matched to a gene: 5. This CDR3 spans 16 amino acids.